This TCR beta chain was captured by sequencing in a study of Ad26.COV2.S vaccination and SARS-CoV-2 variants. As for the study in general: By the intramuscular route, Ad26.COV2.S was given once, or twice 56 days apart.

This CDR3 is 16 amino acids long. The V and J ends lost 0 bases and 5 bases respectively, with 13 bases between them. CDR1 is LGHNA and CDR2 is YNFKEQ in the germline V gene. The sample's treatment: roughly 18 received Ad26.COV2.S at low or high dose, single or two shots; roughly five received placebo; per-sample allocation not given. Day 63 after the first injection of vaccine or placebo was the sampling time. In Boston, the donor was an adult between 18-55 years of age. This table comes from immunoSEQ multiplex PCR, and its TCRdb copy is limited to in-frame clones, with some not included. Among hundreds of thousands of clones, about 88% were seen once, and the ten largest hold 6.4%.

The chain carries TRBV4-2 and TRBJ1-4, with D hard to call. This receptor was taken from a person between 18 and 65 years old who received the Ad26.COV2.S COVID-19 vaccine or a placebo. Source: peripheral blood, taken in a trial of Ad26.COV2.S vaccine versus placebo. CDR3 nucleotide sequence: TGTGCCAGCAGCCAAGAAGGAGAAATTCCGAATGAAAAACTGTTTTTT. This encodes CASSQEGEIPNEKLFF.